This T cell receptor (beta chain) appears in the sequencing data of a study of blood T cell repertoires in COVID-19 (dated by TCRdb to 2018 to 2021). A note on the overall study: The collaborator samples originated in the United States, Italy and Spain and spanned the acute and convalescent phases of COVID-19. The material from the prospective study consisted of cDNA or gDNA derived from T cells, B-cell-depleted T cells, or PBMCs. Subjects who had been exposed to COVID-19, were actively infected with it, or had recovered from it provided the deeply sampled blood TCRbeta repertoires that made up the dataset. The repertoires were released in a freely available public database meant as a resource for research on the immune response to SARS-CoV-2. The samples were drawn from two sources: the first 160 participants of the ongoing ImmuneRACE study, and 950 to 1,500 subjects contributed by 6 global collaborators. A de-identified subject ID, COVID-19 status, age in years and sex were almost always included in the sample metadata. Where HLA class I and class II types were available, the types were taken from metadata supplied by the sample provider, not from assay-based typing. Broad study findings and their caveats: The quantity of clinical and demographic metadata differed by source and by participant and was supplied without curation.

V trim: 4 bases; J trim: 0 bases; unmatched bases: 2. CDR1 and CDR2 (MNHNS, SASEGT) derive from the germline V gene. Counted from cysteine to phenylalanine, this CDR3 has 16 amino acids. Of the read, only the CDR3 DNA is kept; its 48 bases are in frame from base 1. TCRbeta CDR3 regions were amplified from genomic DNA by means of the immunoSEQ Assay, a bias-controlled multiplex PCR. As for the original processing: Nucleated cell counts per sample were estimated from amplification of reference gene primers within the assay. To quantify the absolute abundance of each unique TCRbeta CDR3 rearrangement, sequence reads were collapsed and filtered. For each sample, productive Simpson clonality was calculated as the square root of Simpson's diversity index across productive rearrangements. TCRdb stores this immuneACCESS table with in-frame sequences only. Part of the clones is absent; in the studies checked, under half of the shortfall reflects unresolved V genes, and no reason is known for the rest. V, J and clone size reflect that table, while D and trimming were determined from the DNA. The table for this sample lists over 150,000 clones; around 82% of them were counted only once. The ten largest clonotypes hold 0.63% of the sample.

Comment on this clone: Which antigen it targets is not known. The record has no base qualities; no much larger clone is one base away.

One collaborating source in Seattle enrolled patients while the patients were actively infected and followed the patients over time throughout the course of disease. Whole blood was collected in K2EDTA tubes by collaborating institutions according to the institutions' own protocols. For TCRbeta analysis, collaborators shipped samples as frozen whole blood, isolated PBMCs, or DNA extracted from either of those sample types. The chain links TRBV6-1 with TRBJ1-5; TRBD1 agrees with 11 junctional bases. The clonotype was recovered from a man in his 60s with COVID-19, enrolled during active disease. The sequenced sample consisted of peripheral blood. The CDR3 has the sequence CASSGTGGISNQPQHF. The DNA reads as follows: TGTGCCAGCAGTGGGACAGGGGGCATTAGCAATCAGCCCCAGCATTTT.